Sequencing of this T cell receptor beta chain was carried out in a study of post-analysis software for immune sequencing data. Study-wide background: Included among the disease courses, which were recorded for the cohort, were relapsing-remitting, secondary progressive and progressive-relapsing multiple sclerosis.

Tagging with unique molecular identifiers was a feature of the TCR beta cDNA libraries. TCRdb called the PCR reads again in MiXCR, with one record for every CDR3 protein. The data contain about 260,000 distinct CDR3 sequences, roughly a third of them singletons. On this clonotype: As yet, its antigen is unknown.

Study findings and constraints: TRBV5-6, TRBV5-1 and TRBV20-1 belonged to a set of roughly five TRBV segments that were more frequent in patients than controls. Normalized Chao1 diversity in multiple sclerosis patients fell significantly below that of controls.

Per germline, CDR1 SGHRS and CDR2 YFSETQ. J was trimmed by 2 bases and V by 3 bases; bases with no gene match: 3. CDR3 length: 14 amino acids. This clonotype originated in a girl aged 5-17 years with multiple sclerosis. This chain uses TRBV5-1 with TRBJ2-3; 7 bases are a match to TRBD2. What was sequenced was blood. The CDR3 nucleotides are TGCGCCAGCAGCTGGGGGGGGACCACAGATACGCAGTATTTT. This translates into CASSWGGTTDTQYF.